This T cell receptor beta chain was observed in a study of blood T cell repertoires in COVID-19. Turning to the study itself: The United States, Italy and Spain provided the acute and convalescent COVID-19 samples. Nucleic acid was either cDNA or gDNA, and it came from T cells, B-cell-depleted T cells, or PBMCs.

Seattle researchers signed up patients amid active infection and tracked them longitudinally. In the study's own analysis: Using reference gene primer amplification, nucleated cell counts were estimated. Only in-frame clones appear in the TCRdb table, and some are missing; sequencing was by immunoSEQ multiplex PCR. V and J calls and clone size are those listed in that table; D and trimming were worked out from the DNA. The table lists some 200,000 clones, approximately 81% of them singletons. This CDR3 is 12 amino acids long. Deletions cut 10 bases from V and 1 base from J, with 8 bases between. Per germline, CDR1 MNHEY and CDR2 SMNVEV (reference sequence).

Material for sequencing was peripheral blood. V and J are TRBV27 and TRBJ2-1; perhaps TRBD2 as D (6 bases). The clonotype originates from a woman of 80 years or more with COVID-19, enrolled during active disease. The CDR3 here is CATGGSYNEQFF. The CDR3 coding sequence is TGTGCCACTGGGGGGTCCTACAATGAGCAGTTCTTC.